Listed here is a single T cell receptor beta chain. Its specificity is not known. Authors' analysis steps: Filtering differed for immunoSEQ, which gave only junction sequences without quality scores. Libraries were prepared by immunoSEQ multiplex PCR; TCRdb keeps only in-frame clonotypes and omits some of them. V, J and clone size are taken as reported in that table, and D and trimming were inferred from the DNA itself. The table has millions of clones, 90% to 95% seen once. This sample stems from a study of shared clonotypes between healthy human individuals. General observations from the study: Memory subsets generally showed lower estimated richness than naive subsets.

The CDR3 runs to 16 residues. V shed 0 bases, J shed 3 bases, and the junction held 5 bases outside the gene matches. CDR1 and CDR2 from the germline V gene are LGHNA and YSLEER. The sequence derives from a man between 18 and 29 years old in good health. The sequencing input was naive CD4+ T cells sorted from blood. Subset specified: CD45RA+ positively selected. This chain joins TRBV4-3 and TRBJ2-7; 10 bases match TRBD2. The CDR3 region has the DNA TGCGCCAGCAGCCAAGATTTAAGCGGGAGGGACTACGAGCAGTACTTC. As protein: CASSQDLSGRDYEQYF.